The rows below give T cell receptor beta chains drawn from one sample of a study of control samples from healthy donors and cancer patients. Sequencing used immunoSEQ multiplex PCR; TCRdb keeps in-frame clones, though not all of them. Altogether approximately 140,000 clones are present, around 90% being singletons, with the ten largest covering 5.5% to 7.5%. Input material: blood. The receptors were gathered from a man between 18 and 35 years old in good health. Both conserved end residues are part of each CDR3. Fields, in order: V gene, J gene, D gene, clone size, CDR3 DNA, CDR3 protein. D genes are given only for firm matches. Size is stated for part of the rows, as once, few or many counts, or as a class when the clone is expanded.

TRBV6-1	TRBJ2-5	-	-	TGTGCCAGCAGTGACAGGGGCAAGGGCCGAAAAGAGACCCAGTACTTC	CASSDRGKGRKETQYF
TRBV28	TRBJ1-4	-	few	TGTGCCAGCAGTCCCCCAACGGCAACTAATGAAAAACTGTTTTTT	CASSPPTATNEKLFF
TRBV2	TRBJ1-6	-	-	TGTGCCAGCAGTGACTTGGGTGGTCACAGGTATAATTCACCCCTCCACTTT	CASSDLGGHRYNSPLHF
TRBV24-1	TRBJ1-2	-	-	TGTGCCACCAGTGGTCGGGGGAACTATGGCTACACCTTC	CATSGRGNYGYTF
TRBV5-1	TRBJ1-4	TRBD1	once	TGCGCCAGCACTTGGGGGGACAGCTTTAATGAAAAACTGTTTTTT	CASTWGDSFNEKLFF
TRBV19	TRBJ1-5	TRBD1	-	TGTGCCAGTAGTAAGGACAGGGGTTTGTTTGTTCAGCCCCAGCATTTT	CASSKDRGLFVQPQHF
TRBV14	TRBJ2-5	-	-	TGTGCCAGCAGCCAAGAGGGGTCGGGGAGGTTGGAGACCCAGTACTTC	CASSQEGSGRLETQYF
TRBV29-1	TRBJ1-1	-	-	TGCAGCGTTGAAGCTAGGTGGGGAAAGTCCCTTTTCTTT	CSVEARWGKSLFF
TRBV5-1	TRBJ1-1	-	-	TGCGCCAGCAGCTTGCAGGGTAATACTGAAGCTTTCTTT	CASSLQGNTEAFF
TRBV3-1/TRBV3-2	TRBJ2-1	TRBD2	-	TGTGCCAGCAGCCTTCTAGCGGGGGCGTATAATGAGCAGTTCTTC	CASSLLAGAYNEQFF
TRBV19	TRBJ2-5	TRBD1	-	TGTGCCAGTAGATCCGGGACAGGGCCACCGGAGACCCAGTACTTC	CASRSGTGPPETQYF
TRBV6-5	TRBJ1-2	-	-	TGTGCCAGCAGTTACGGGGCGCAGGGTGGCTACACCTTC	CASSYGAQGGYTF
TRBV19	TRBJ2-1	-	once	TGTGCCAGTAGTATTGAAGTAGATGAGCAGTTCTTC	CASSIEVDEQFF
TRBV28	TRBJ1-1	TRBD1	once	TGTGCCAGCAGTGACAGGGCCTATGGCACTGAAGCTTTCTTT	CASSDRAYGTEAFF
TRBV9	TRBJ1-3	TRBD1	-	TGTGCCAGCAGCGGCACAGGGGCCTACTCTGGAAACACCATATATTTT	CASSGTGAYSGNTIYF
TRBV5-1	TRBJ2-5	TRBD2	-	TGCGCCAGCAGCTTGGTTGTCCCTAGCGGGGTTGGGGCCCAGTACTTC	CASSLVVPSGVGAQYF
TRBV6-1	TRBJ2-7	-	-	TGTGCCAGCAGTGAACGTGGGGCAGGCAACTCCTACGAGCAGTACTTC	CASSERGAGNSYEQYF
TRBV3-1/TRBV3-2	TRBJ2-3	-	-	TGTGCCAGCAGCCAAGGTCCAGCGGGTACAGGCACAGATACGCAGTATTTT	CASSQGPAGTGTDTQYF
TRBV29-1	TRBJ2-2	TRBD2	-	TGCAGCGTTGAACGGCGACTAGCGGGGGCCCTGAACACCGGGGAGCTGTTTTTT	CSVERRLAGALNTGELFF
TRBV27	TRBJ2-7	-	-	TGTGCCAGCAGTTTACCCTGTTTGACCCGAACAAAAAAAAGCTCCTACGAGCAGTACTTC	CASSLPCLTRTKKSSYEQYF
TRBV6-5	TRBJ2-5	TRBD1	-	TGTGCCAGCACCGCCGGGACAGGGGGGACGGAGACCCAGTACTTC	CASTAGTGGTETQYF
TRBV5-1	TRBJ2-7	TRBD1	-	TGCGCCAGCAGCTTAATGGACAGGGAAAGGGACGAGCAGTACTTC	CASSLMDRERDEQYF
TRBV11-2	TRBJ2-3	-	-	TGTGCCAGCAGCCCCATGCATAGCACAGATACGCAGTATTTT	CASSPMHSTDTQYF
TRBV19	TRBJ1-3	-	-	TGTGCCTCTTCTAACTCTGGAAACACCATATATTTT	CASSNSGNTIYF
TRBV27	TRBJ2-2	TRBD1	-	TGTGCCAGCAGTTATGACAGGGCGACCGAGGAGCTGTTTTTT	CASSYDRATEELFF
TRBV19	TRBJ2-5	-	-	TGTGCCAGTAGTAAGCCGGACCCACTCCAAGAGACCCAGTACTTC	CASSKPDPLQETQYF